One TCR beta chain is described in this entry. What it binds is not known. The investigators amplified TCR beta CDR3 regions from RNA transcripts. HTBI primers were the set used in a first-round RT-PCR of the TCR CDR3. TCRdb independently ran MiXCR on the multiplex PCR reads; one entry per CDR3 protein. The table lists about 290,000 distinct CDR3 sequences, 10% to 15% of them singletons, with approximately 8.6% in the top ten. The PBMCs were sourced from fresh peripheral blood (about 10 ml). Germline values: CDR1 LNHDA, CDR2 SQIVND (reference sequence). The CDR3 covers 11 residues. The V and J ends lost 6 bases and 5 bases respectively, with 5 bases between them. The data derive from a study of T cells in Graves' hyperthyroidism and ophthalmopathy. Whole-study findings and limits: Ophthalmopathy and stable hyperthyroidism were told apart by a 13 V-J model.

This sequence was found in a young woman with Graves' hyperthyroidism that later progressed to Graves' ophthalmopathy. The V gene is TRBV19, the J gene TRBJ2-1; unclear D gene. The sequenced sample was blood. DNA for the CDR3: TGTGCCAGTAGCATTCACAATGAGCAGTTCTTC. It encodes CASSIHNEQFF.